A single sample is the source of the 29 T cell receptor beta chains below, sequenced in a study of blood T cell repertoires in COVID-19 (dated by TCRdb to between 2020 and 2021). Library prep was done by the immunoSEQ multiplex PCR assay. The table was pulled from immuneACCESS by TCRdb, which kept in-frame rearrangements only. Such tables lose some clones; where checked, under half of the loss comes from unresolved V genes, and the rest has no known cause. Here the sample has fewer than 60,000 clones; 70% to 85% occur a single time. Jointly, the top ten make up 8.8% of the sample. The sequenced sample consisted of peripheral blood. The receptors here all came from a man between 60 and 75 years old with acute or convalescent COVID-19.

The chain has TRBV4-2 and TRBJ1-2; D not resolved. CDR1 is LGHNA, CDR2 YNFKEQ, per germline. V was pared by 1 base and J by 1 base, with 10 bases between. The CDR3 loop spans 15 amino acids. Here the CDR3 DNA reads TGTGCCAGCAGCCAAGTAGCAGATATTAACTATGGCTACACCTTC. Translating gives CASSQVADINYGYTF.

The rearrangement uses TRBV4-3 and TRBJ1-2; the D gene is possibly TRBD1 (5 bases). CDR1 is LGHNA and CDR2 is YSLEER in the germline V gene. Trimming took 0 bases from V and 5 from J, leaving 13 bases between them. This CDR3 is built from 15 residues. The CDR3 DNA reads TGCGCCAGCAGCCAAGACCTTTACGGGGGGTATGGCTACACCTTC. This encodes CASSQDLYGGYGYTF.

The chain combines TRBV21-1 with TRBJ1-1. TRBV21-1 has pseudogene status. The CDR3 runs 17 residues. CDR3 amino acids: CASSARREGAMNTEAFF. In nucleotides, the CDR3 is TGTGCCAGCAGCGCCCGGAGGGAAGGGGCCATGAACACTGAAGCTTTCTTT.

The rearrangement links TRBV19 to TRBJ2-1; D may be TRBD2 (5 bases). The V gene lost 4 bases and the J gene lost 5 bases, with 6 bases spanning the gap. The CDR3 has 12 residues. CDR1 and CDR2 from the germline V gene are LNHDA and SQIVND (reference sequence). The CDR3 loop reads CASSRGNNEQFF. CDR3 DNA sequence: TGTGCCAGTAGTAGAGGGAACAATGAGCAGTTCTTC.

The genes are TRBV7-2 and TRBJ2-3; the D gene is possibly TRBD1 (5 bases). This CDR3 region has 12 residues. CDR1 SGHTA and CDR2 FQGNSA come from the germline V gene. V lost 9 bases and J lost 11, with 18 bases in between. The CDR3 DNA reads TGTGCCAGTAACTCACAAGGGGCGATGCAGTATTTT. This translates into CASNSQGAMQYF.

J is TRBJ1-1 and V is TRBV5-1; D uncertain. Looked up from germline, CDR1 is SGHRS and CDR2 is YFSETQ. CDR3 length: 14 amino acids. V lost 0 bases to trimming and J lost 0 bases, with 6 bases between them. The CDR3 sequence: CASSLGEMNTEAFF. CDR3 in DNA: TGCGCCAGCAGCTTGGGAGAAATGAACACTGAAGCTTTCTTT.

The V and J genes are TRBV12-3 or TRBV12-4 and TRBJ2-7; D unresolved. Trimming left V 2 bases short and J 0 bases short, with 5 bases between. The CDR3 has 13 residues. CDR3 nucleotides: TGTGCCAGCAGTTTACACAGCTCCTACGAGCAGTACTTC. Translating gives CASSLHSSYEQYF.

Written as DNA, the CDR3 is TGTGCCAGTACCCAGGGGACCGTCTTCTCTGGAAACACCATATATTTT. It is translated as CASTQGTVFSGNTIYF. This chain links TRBV19 with TRBJ1-3; tentatively, D is TRBD1 (6 bases). The length of the CDR3 is 16 residues. CDR1 and CDR2 from the germline V gene are LNHDA and SQIVND (reference sequence). V lost 7 bases and J 0 bases, leaving 16 bases between the germline ends.

The J gene is TRBJ1-5, the V gene TRBV6-5, with 9 bases matching TRBD1. The CDR3 is 15 amino acids. From germline, CDR1 is MNHEY and CDR2 SVGAGI. J gave up 3 bases and V 4 bases, and 4 bases lay outside the gene matches. CDR3 DNA: TGTGCCAGCAGTTCAGGACAGGGGCCCAATCAGCCCCAGCATTTT. Its translation: CASSSGQGPNQPQHF.

The V call is TRBV5-4, the J call TRBJ2-1, with 11 bases fitting TRBD2. The CDR3 spans 17 residues. Germline CDR1 reads SGHNT; CDR2 reads YYREEE (reference sequence). V trimming: 2 bases; J trimming: 5 bases; junction bases outside the gene matches: 9. CDR3 sequence reads: CASSFLAGGAGHNEQFF. The CDR3, as DNA: TGTGCCAGCAGCTTCCTAGCGGGGGGTGCCGGCCACAATGAGCAGTTCTTC.

The chain has TRBV19 and TRBJ1-2; 9 bases line up with TRBD1. After removal of 9 bases from V and 4 bases from J, the junction contained 12 bases not matched to a gene. The CDR3 has 15 residues. Germline CDR1 is LNHDA and CDR2 is SQIVND (reference sequence). The CDR3 sequence: CASKTGTGKSYGYTF. The CDR3 bases are TGTGCCAGCAAAACCGGGACAGGGAAATCCTATGGCTACACCTTC. The whole variable domain, filled in from reference TRBV19 and TRBJ1-2, reads DGGITQSPKYLFRKEGQNVTLSCEQNLNHDAMYWYRQDPGQGLRLIYYSQIVNDFQKGDIAEGYSVSREKKESFPLTVTSAQKNPTAFYLCASKTGTGKSYGYTFGSGTRLTVV.

A few counts support this clone. The V gene is TRBV5-1, the J gene TRBJ1-4, with TRBD1 matching 7 bases. The length of the CDR3 is 15 residues. Losses at the gene ends were 2 bases for V and 7 bases for J; bases not matched to a gene: 8. CDR1 is SGHRS and CDR2 is YFSETQ in the germline V gene. CDR3 nucleotide sequence: TGCGCCAGCAGCTTCGGACAGGTTGATAGTGAAAAACTGTTTTTT. It translates to CASSFGQVDSEKLFF.

The chain has TRBV6-4 and TRBJ1-1, with D perhaps TRBD1 (5 bases). The CDR3 covers 14 residues. CDR1 is MRHNA and CDR2 is SNTAGT in the germline V gene. Trimming took 6 bases from V and 2 from J, leaving 13 bases between them. For the CDR3, the DNA is TGTGCCAGCAGATTTGACAGCTCAAACACTGAAGCTTTCTTT. Its protein is CASRFDSSNTEAFF.

J is TRBJ1-1 and V is TRBV3-1 (or the pseudogene TRBV3-2); D ambiguous. There are 15 residues in the CDR3. V was clipped by 4 bases and J by 2 bases, with 14 bases between them. CDR1 and CDR2 (germline): LGHDT, YNNKEL (reference sequence). The CDR3: CASSPNPGDNTEAFF. Written as DNA, the CDR3 is TGTGCCAGCAGCCCCAATCCCGGGGATAACACTGAAGCTTTCTTT.

The chain has TRBV29-1 and TRBJ1-4; perhaps TRBD1 as D (5 bases). Between the trimmed V and J ends, which lost 4 bases and 7 bases, there was a span of 13 bases. Looked up from germline, CDR1 is SQVTM and CDR2 is ANQGSEA. The CDR3 runs 13 residues. CDR3 sequence: CSVGDSPVEKLFF. The CDR3 coding sequence is TGCAGCGTTGGGGACTCTCCGGTTGAAAAACTGTTTTTT.

V gene TRBV3-1 (or the pseudogene TRBV3-2) combines with J gene TRBJ1-2; TRBD1 matches at 7 bases. V gave up 4 bases and J gave up 4 bases; unmatched junction bases: 3. Germline V gene lookup returns CDR1 LGHDT and CDR2 YNNKEL (reference sequence). The CDR3 spans 13 residues. The CDR3 DNA is TGTGCCAGCAGCCCCGCAGGGGGCTATGGCTACACCTTC. Its protein product is CASSPAGGYGYTF.

The chain couples TRBV29-1 to TRBJ1-1; the D gene is possibly TRBD1 (6 bases). This CDR3 contains 15 residues. The V and J ends lost 0 bases and 1 base respectively, with 12 bases between them. Germline V gene sequence: CDR1 SQVTM, CDR2 ANQGSEA. The CDR3 loop reads CSVEERGGENTEAFF. Here the CDR3 DNA reads TGCAGCGTTGAAGAGAGGGGGGGCGAGAACACTGAAGCTTTCTTT.

The count of this clone is one. V and J are TRBV11-1 and TRBJ2-1; D is unclear. Germline CDR1 and CDR2: SGHAT and FQDESV (reference sequence). This CDR3 has 13 amino acids. Trimming took 1 base from V and 4 from J, leaving 5 bases between them. The CDR3 sequence: CASSLGQYNEQFF. The DNA of the CDR3 is TGTGCCAGCAGCTTAGGGCAGTACAATGAGCAGTTCTTC.

This clone occurred once. The J gene is TRBJ2-3, the V gene TRBV19, with 13 nucleotides matching TRBD2. The CDR3 sequence is 17 residues long. Germline V CDR1 and CDR2: LNHDA, SQIVND (reference sequence). The J segment lost 2 bases and the V segment lost 3 bases, leaving 5 bases of the junction unmatched. The CDR3 DNA reads TGTGCCAGTAGTATTTTAGGGACTAGCGGGGCCACAGATACGCAGTATTTT. Encoded protein: CASSILGTSGATDTQYF.

This clone was seen just once. This CDR3 is CASTVGQDRSYEQYF. The CDR3, as DNA: TGTGCCAGCACCGTAGGACAGGACCGCTCCTACGAGCAGTACTTC. The chain recombines TRBV6-5 with TRBJ2-7, with 7 bases identical to TRBD1. Trimming at V came to 7 bases and at J to 0 bases, leaving 9 bases not matched to a gene. CDR3 length: 15 residues. The germline V gene encodes CDR1 MNHEY and CDR2 SVGAGI.

The chain recombines TRBV4-1 with TRBJ1-1, with D maybe TRBD1 (5 bases). The CDR3 runs 15 residues. Germline V lookup: CDR1 MGHRA, CDR2 YSYEKL. V was pared by 2 bases and J by 5 bases, with 15 bases between. CDR3: CASSQQGKSRTEAFF. The CDR3 DNA reads as TGCGCCAGCAGCCAACAGGGTAAATCGAGGACTGAAGCTTTCTTT.

The chain links TRBV28 to TRBJ2-7; the D gene is possibly TRBD1 (5 bases). Germline-derived CDR1 and CDR2 are MDHEN and SYDVKM. Trimming removed 2 bases from V and 4 bases from J, with 6 bases in between. The CDR3 covers 12 residues. The CDR3 loop reads CASSLQGYEQYF. The CDR3 region has the DNA TGTGCCAGCAGTTTACAGGGATACGAGCAGTACTTC.

The V and J genes are TRBV5-6 and TRBJ1-5; D may be TRBD1 (6 bases). V was shortened by 4 bases and J by 4 bases, with 12 bases between the two germline ends. The CDR3 spans 14 residues. Germline loops: CDR1 SGHDT, CDR2 YYEEEE. The CDR3 DNA sequence: TGTGCCAGCAGCCCTGGGACACTGAATCAGCCCCAGCATTTT. Translating gives CASSPGTLNQPQHF.

V and J are TRBV25-1 and TRBJ1-2; the D gene is possibly TRBD1 (5 bases). Germline V gives CDR1 MGHDK, CDR2 SYGVNS. V was cut by 3 bases and J by 0 bases, with 8 bases left in between. This CDR3 contains 14 residues. CDR3 coding DNA: TGTGCCAGCAGTGATCGGACAACTAACTATGGCTACACCTTC. It encodes CASSDRTTNYGYTF.

Only one count was recorded for this clone. The chain couples TRBV6-2 or TRBV6-3 to TRBJ2-3; 7 bases map to TRBD2. CDR1 is MNHEY, CDR2 SVGEGT, per germline. The CDR3 totals 15 residues. Trimming took 0 bases from V and 2 from J; bases not matched to a gene: 2. CDR3 coding DNA: TGTGCCAGCAGTTACTCGAGCGGGGACACAGATACGCAGTATTTT. Protein product: CASSYSSGDTDTQYF.

The chain joins TRBV7-2 to TRBJ1-5; no definite D call. The CDR3 length is 15 residues. The germline V gene has CDR1 SGHTA and CDR2 FQGNSA. Trimming took 0 bases from V and 9 from J, leaving 15 bases between them. In nucleotides, the CDR3 is TGTGCCAGCAGCTTAGCGTTAGGGAGCCCCATGCCCCAGCATTTT. Its translation is CASSLALGSPMPQHF.

This clone was counted a few times. This chain connects TRBV9 to TRBJ1-2; 9 nucleotides align to TRBD1. V dropped 0 bases and J dropped 8; count of bases not matched to a gene: 5. Germline assignment: CDR1 SGDLS and CDR2 YYNGEE. This CDR3 comprises 14 residues. This CDR3 is CASSVGTGAQGYTF. In DNA, the CDR3 is TGTGCCAGCAGCGTAGGGACAGGGGCCCAGGGCTACACCTTC.

The V gene is TRBV6-5, the J gene TRBJ1-2, with D possibly being TRBD1 (5 bases). The ends were cut back, 3 bases at V and 8 bases at J, with 19 bases in the middle. Germline CDR1 and CDR2: MNHEY and SVGAGI. This CDR3 has 15 amino acids. The CDR3 protein is CASSYQAGQGRGYTF. DNA for the CDR3: TGTGCCAGCAGTTATCAGGCGGGGCAGGGAAGAGGCTACACCTTC.

V and J are TRBV13 and TRBJ2-2, with D possibly matching TRBD1 (6 bases). The CDR3 length is 16 residues. CDR1 and CDR2 (germline): PRHDT, FYEKMQ (reference sequence). The V end was cut by 0 bases, the J end by 5 bases, with 13 bases between. CDR3 amino acids: CASSLGGRDITGELFF. CDR3 bases: TGTGCCAGCAGCTTAGGGGGCCGGGACATTACCGGGGAGCTGTTTTTT.